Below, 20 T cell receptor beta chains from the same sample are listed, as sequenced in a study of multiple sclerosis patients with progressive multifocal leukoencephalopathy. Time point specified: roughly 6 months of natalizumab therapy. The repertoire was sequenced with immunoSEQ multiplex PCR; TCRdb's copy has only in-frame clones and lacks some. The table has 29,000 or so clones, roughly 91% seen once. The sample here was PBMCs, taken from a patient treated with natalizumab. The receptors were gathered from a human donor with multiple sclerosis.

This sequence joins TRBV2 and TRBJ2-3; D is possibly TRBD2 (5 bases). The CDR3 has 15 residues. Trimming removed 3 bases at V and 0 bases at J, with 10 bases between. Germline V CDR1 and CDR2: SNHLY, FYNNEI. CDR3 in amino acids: CASSEEDGSTDTQYF. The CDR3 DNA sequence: TGTGCCAGCAGTGAGGAGGACGGCAGCACAGATACGCAGTATTTT.

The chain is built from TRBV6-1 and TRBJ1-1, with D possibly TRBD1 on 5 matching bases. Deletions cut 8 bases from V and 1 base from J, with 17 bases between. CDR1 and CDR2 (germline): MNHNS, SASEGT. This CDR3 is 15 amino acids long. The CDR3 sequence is CASLDGAAPNTEAFF. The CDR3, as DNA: TGTGCCAGCCTCGATGGGGCAGCCCCGAACACTGAAGCTTTCTTT.

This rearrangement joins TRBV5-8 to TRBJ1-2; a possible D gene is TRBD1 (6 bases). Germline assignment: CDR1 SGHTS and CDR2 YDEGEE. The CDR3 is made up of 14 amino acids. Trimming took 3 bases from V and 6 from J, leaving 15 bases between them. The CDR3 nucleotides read TGTGCCAGCAGCTCCCTCCGGGGGCTTCATGGCTACACCTTC. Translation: CASSSLRGLHGYTF. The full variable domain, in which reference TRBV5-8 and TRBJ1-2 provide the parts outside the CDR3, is EAGVTQSPTHLIKTRGQQATLRCSPISGHTSVYWYQQALGLGLQFLLWYDEGEERNRGNFPPRFSGRQFPNYSSELNVNALELEDSALYLCASSSLRGLHGYTFGSGTRLTVV.

The CDR3 loop is CASSDQGGYGYTF. The DNA of the CDR3 is TGTGCCAGCAGTGATCAAGGGGGCTATGGCTACACCTTC. The gene calls are TRBV6-1 and TRBJ1-2, with D possibly being TRBD1 (6 bases). This CDR3 comprises 13 residues. Per the germline V gene, CDR1 is MNHNS and CDR2 is SASEGT. V was trimmed by 3 bases and J by 4 bases, leaving 9 bases between them.

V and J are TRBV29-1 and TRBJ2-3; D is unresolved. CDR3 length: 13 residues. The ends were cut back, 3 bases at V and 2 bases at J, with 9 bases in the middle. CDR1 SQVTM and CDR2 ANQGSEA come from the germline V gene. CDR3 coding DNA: TGCAGCGTTGATAGGATCATCACAGATACGCAGTATTTT. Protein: CSVDRIITDTQYF.

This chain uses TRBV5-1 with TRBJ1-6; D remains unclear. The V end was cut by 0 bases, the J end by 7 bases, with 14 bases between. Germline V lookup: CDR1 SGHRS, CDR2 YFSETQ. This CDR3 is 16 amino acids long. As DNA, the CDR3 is TGCGCCAGCAGCTTGGCGGTGGCTCCTGGGAATTCACCCCTCCACTTT. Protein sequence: CASSLAVAPGNSPLHF.

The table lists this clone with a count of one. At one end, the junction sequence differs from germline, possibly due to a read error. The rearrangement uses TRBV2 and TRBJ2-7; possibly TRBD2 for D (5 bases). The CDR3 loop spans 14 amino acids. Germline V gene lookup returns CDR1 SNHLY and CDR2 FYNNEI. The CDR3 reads CASSEGEPSNEQYF. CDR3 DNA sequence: TGTGCCAGCAGTGAAGGGGAGCCCTCCAACGAGCAGTACTTC.

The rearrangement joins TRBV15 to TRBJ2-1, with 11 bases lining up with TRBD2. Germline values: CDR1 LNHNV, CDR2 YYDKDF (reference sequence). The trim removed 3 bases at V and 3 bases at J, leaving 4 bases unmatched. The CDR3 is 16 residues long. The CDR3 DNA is TGTGCCACCAGCAGTACTAGCGGGGGTTTCTACAATGAGCAGTTCTTC. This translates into CATSSTSGGFYNEQFF.

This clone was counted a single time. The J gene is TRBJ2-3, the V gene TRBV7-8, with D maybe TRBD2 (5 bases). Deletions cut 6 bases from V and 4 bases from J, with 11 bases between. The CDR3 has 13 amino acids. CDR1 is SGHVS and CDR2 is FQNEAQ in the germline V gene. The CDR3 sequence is CASSRTPPDTQYF. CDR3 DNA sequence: TGTGCCAGCAGTCGGACTCCCCCAGATACGCAGTATTTT. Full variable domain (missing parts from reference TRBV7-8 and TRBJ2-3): GAGVSQSPRYKVAKRGQDVALRCDPISGHVSLFWYQQALGQGPEFLTYFQNEAQLDKSGLPSDRFFAERPEGSVSTLKIQRTQQEDSAVYLCASSRTPPDTQYFGPGTRLTVL.

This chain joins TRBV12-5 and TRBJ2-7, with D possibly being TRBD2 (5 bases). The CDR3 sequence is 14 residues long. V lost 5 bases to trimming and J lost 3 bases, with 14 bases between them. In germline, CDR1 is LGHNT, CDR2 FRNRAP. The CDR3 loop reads CASGNAGWGYEQYF. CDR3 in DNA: TGTGCTAGTGGTAACGCGGGTTGGGGCTACGAGCAGTACTTC. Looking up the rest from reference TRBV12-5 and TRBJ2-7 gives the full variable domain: DARVTQTPRHKVTEMGQEVTMRCQPILGHNTVFWYRQTMMQGLELLAYFRNRAPLDDSGMPKDRFSAEMPDATLATLKIQPSEPRDSAVYFCASGNAGWGYEQYFGPGTRLTVT.

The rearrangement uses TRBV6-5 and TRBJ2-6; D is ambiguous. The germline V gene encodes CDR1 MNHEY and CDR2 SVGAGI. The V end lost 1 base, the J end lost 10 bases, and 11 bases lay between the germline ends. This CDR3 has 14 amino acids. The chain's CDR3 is CASSYFNSGNVLTF. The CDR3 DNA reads TGTGCCAGCAGTTACTTTAACAGTGGAAACGTCCTGACTTTC.

The CDR3 here is CASTVLAGDSYEQYF. DNA for the CDR3: TGTGCCAGCACTGTACTAGCGGGCGACTCCTACGAGCAGTACTTC. The chain joins TRBV6-5 to TRBJ2-7; 9 bases align to TRBD2. Germline V CDR1 and CDR2: MNHEY, SVGAGI. The CDR3 covers 15 residues. V was pared by 7 bases and J by 0 bases, with 7 bases of the junction left unmatched.

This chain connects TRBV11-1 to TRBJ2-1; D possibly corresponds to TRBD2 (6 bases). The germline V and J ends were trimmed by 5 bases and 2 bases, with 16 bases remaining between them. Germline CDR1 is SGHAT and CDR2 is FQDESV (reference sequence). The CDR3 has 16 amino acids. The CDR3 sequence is CASSPRIPGAYNEQFF. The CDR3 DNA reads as TGTGCCAGCAGCCCGAGGATCCCGGGGGCCTACAATGAGCAGTTCTTC.

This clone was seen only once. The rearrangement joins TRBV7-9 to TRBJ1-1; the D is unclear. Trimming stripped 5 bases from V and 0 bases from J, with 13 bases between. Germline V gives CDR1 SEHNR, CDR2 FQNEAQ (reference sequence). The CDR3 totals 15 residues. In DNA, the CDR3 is TGTGCCAGCAGCGGGAGGAGCCTTATGAACACTGAAGCTTTCTTT. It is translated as CASSGRSLMNTEAFF.

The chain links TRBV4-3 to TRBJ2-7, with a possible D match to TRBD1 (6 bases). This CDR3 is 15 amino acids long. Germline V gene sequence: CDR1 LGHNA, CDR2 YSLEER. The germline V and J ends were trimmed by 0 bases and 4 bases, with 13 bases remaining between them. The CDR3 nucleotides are TGCGCCAGCAGCCAAGATCAAGGCAGGGGTTACGAGCAGTACTTC. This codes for CASSQDQGRGYEQYF.

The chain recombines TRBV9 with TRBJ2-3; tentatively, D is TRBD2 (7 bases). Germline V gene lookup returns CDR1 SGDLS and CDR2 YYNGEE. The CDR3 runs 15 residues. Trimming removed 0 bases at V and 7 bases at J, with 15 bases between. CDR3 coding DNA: TGTGCCAGCAGCGTAGGGGCAGGGGAGGGTCATACGCAGTATTTT. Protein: CASSVGAGEGHTQYF.

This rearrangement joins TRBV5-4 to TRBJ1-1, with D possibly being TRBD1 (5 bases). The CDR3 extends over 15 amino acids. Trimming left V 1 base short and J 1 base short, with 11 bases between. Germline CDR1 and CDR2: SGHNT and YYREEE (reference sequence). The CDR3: CASSLWGRQNTEAFF. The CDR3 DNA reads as TGTGCCAGCAGCTTGTGGGGCAGACAGAACACTGAAGCTTTCTTT.

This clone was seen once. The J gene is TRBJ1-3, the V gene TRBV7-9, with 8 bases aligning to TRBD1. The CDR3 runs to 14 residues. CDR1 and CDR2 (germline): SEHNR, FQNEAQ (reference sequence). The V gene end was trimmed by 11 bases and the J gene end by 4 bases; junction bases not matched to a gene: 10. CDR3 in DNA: TGTGCCTCAGGGGGCTACCCGGGGGGAAACACCATATATTTT. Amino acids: CASGGYPGGNTIYF.

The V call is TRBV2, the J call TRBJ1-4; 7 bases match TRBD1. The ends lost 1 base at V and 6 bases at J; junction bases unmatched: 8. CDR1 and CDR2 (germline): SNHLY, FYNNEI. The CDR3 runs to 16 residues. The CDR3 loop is CASSEGPTGNDEKLFF. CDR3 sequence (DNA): TGTGCCAGCAGTGAAGGTCCGACAGGGAACGATGAAAAACTGTTTTTT.

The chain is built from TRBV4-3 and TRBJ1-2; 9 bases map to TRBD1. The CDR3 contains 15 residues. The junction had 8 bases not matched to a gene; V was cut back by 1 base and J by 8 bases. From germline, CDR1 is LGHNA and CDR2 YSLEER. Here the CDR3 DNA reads TGCGCCAGCAGCCAAGTCGTTGGGACAGGGAGCGGCTACACCTTC. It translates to CASSQVVGTGSGYTF.